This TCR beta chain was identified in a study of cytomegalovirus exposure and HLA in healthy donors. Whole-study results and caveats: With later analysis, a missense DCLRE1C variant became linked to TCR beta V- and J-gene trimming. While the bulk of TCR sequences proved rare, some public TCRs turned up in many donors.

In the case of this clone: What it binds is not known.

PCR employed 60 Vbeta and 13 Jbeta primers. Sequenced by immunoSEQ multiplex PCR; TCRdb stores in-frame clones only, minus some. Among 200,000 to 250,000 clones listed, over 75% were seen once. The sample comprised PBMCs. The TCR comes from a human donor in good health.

The CDR3 here is CASSSPRGGGTEAFF. CDR3 in DNA: TGTGCCAGCAGTTCCCCCCGGGGAGGGGGCACTGAAGCTTTCTTT. V and J are TRBV28 and TRBJ1-1; a possible D gene is TRBD1 (6 bases). Germline CDR1 is MDHEN and CDR2 is SYDVKM. V was trimmed by 4 bases and J by 4 bases, leaving 16 bases between them. The CDR3 runs to 15 residues.